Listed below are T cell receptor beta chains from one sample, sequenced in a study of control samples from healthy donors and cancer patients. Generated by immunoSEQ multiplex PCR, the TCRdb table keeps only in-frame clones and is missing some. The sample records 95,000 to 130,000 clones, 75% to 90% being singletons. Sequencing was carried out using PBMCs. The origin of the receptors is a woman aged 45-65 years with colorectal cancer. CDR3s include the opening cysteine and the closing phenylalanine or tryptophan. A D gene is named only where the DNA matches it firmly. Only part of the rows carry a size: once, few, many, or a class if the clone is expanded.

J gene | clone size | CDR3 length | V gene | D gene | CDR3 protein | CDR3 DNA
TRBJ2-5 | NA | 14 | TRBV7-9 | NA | CASSLLVNQETQYF | TGTGCCAGCAGCTTACTAGTTAATCAAGAGACCCAGTACTTC
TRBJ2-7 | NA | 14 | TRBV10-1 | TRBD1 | CASSLGQGSYEQYF | TGCGCCAGCAGCTTAGGACAGGGGTCCTACGAGCAGTACTTC
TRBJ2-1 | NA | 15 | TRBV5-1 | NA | CVSSPWGSTANEQFF | TGCGTCAGCAGCCCCTGGGGGTCGACCGCCAATGAGCAGTTCTTC
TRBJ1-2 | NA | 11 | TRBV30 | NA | CAWGSGGGYTF | TGTGCCTGGGGGAGCGGTGGTGGCTACACCTTC
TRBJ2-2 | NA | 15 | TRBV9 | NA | CASRFEGGNTGELFF | TGTGCCAGCAGATTCGAAGGAGGAAACACCGGGGAGCTGTTTTTT
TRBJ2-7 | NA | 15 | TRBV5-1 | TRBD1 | CASSEGNRGQYEQYF | TGCGCCAGCAGCGAGGGAAACAGGGGGCAGTACGAGCAGTACTTC
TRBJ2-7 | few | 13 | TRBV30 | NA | CAWSPGLVYEQYF | TGTGCCTGGAGTCCAGGGTTGGTCTACGAGCAGTACTTC
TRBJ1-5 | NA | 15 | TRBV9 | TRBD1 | CASSEGTGGRQPQHF | TGTGCCAGCAGCGAGGGGACAGGGGGCCGGCAGCCCCAGCATTTT
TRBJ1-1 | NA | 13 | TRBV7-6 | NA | CASSLGRTEEAFF | TGTGCCAGCAGCTTGGGACGGACCGAAGAAGCTTTCTTT
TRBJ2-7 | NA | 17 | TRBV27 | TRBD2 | CASSLSPPGLVAYEQYF | TGTGCCAGCAGTTTATCGCCCCCGGGACTAGTCGCCTACGAGCAGTACTTC
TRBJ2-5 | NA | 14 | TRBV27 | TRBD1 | CASSGTGWRETQYF | TGTGCCAGCAGTGGGACAGGGTGGCGGGAGACCCAGTACTTC
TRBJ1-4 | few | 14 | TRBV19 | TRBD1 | CASQPGQGSEKLFF | TGTGCCAGCCAGCCGGGACAGGGAAGTGAAAAACTGTTTTTT
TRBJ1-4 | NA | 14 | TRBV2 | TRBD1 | CASTLDRANEKLFF | TGTGCCAGCACCTTAGACAGGGCGAATGAAAAACTGTTTTTT
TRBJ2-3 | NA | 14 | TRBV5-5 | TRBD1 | CASSPDRGADTQYF | TGTGCCAGCAGCCCTGACAGGGGAGCAGATACGCAGTATTTT
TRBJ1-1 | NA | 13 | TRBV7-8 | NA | CASSFDENTEAFF | TGTGCCAGCAGCTTCGACGAGAACACTGAAGCTTTCTTT
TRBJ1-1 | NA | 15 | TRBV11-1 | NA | CASSYNQLMNTEAFF | TGTGCCAGCAGCTATAACCAGCTCATGAACACTGAAGCTTTCTTT
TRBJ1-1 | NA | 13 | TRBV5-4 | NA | CASSFDGNTEAFF | TGTGCCAGCAGTTTTGACGGGAACACTGAAGCTTTCTTT
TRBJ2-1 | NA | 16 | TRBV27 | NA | CASSTQTGENYNEQFF | TGTGCCAGCAGTACCCAGACAGGAGAAAACTACAATGAGCAGTTCTTC
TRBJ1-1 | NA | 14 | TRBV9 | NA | CASSVDGVNTEAFF | TGTGCCAGCAGCGTAGACGGAGTAAACACTGAAGCTTTCTTT
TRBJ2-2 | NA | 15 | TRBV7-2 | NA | CASRPRGANTGELFF | TGTGCCAGCAGGCCAAGGGGCGCGAACACCGGGGAGCTGTTTTTT
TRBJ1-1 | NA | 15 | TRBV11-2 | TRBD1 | CASSPWDRRTAEAFF | TGTGCCAGCAGCCCCTGGGACAGGCGAACGGCTGAAGCTTTCTTT
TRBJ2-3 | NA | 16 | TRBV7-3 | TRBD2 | CASSLNPAGAPDTQYF | TGTGCCAGCAGCTTAAACCCAGCGGGAGCGCCAGATACGCAGTATTTT
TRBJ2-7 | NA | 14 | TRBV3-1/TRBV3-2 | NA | CASSQVPDTNEQYF | TGTGCCAGCAGCCAAGTCCCCGATACCAACGAGCAGTACTTC
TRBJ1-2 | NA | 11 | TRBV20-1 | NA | CSAKPPDGYTF | TGCAGTGCCAAGCCCCCTGATGGCTACACCTTC
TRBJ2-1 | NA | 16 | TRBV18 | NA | CASSPPGRSLDNEQFF | TGTGCCAGCTCACCCCCCGGTCGGTCCCTAGACAATGAGCAGTTCTTC
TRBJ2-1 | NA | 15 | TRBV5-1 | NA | CASSLGQDSYNEQFF | TGCGCCAGCAGCTTGGGACAGGACTCCTACAATGAGCAGTTCTTC
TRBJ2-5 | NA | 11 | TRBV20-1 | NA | CSGQIQETQYF | TGCAGTGGGCAGATCCAAGAGACCCAGTACTTC
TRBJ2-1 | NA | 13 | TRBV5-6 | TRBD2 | CASSPSGIYEQFF | TGTGCCAGCAGCCCTAGCGGGATCTATGAGCAGTTCTTC
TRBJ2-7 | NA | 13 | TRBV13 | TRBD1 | CASSLGGQDKQYF | TGTGCCAGCAGCTTAGGCGGACAGGACAAGCAGTACTTC